This TCR beta chain emerged from a study of cytomegalovirus exposure and HLA in healthy donors. Study overall: Early released data had 65 million to 100 million unique TCRs, all coming from HLA-typed donors. Whole-study results and caveats: Through in vitro validation, a few CMV-associated chains were shown to be specific for CMV antigens. Reported findings show TCR beta sequences accurately forecast HLA-A and HLA-B alleles in most subjects. Excluded were some V segments that proved indistinguishable, including TRBV6-2 and TRBV6-3.

V shed 3 bases, J shed 1 base, and the junction held 1 base outside the gene matches. Germline assignment: CDR1 LNHDA and CDR2 SQIVND (reference sequence). This CDR3 has 14 residues. Details on this clone: Its antigen remains unidentified.

The PCR had 60 Vbeta and 13 Jbeta primers. Sequenced by immunoSEQ multiplex PCR; TCRdb stores in-frame clones only, minus some. This repertoire shows some 100,000 clones, approximately 75% found once; its top ten account for roughly 2%. This TCR derives from a woman aged 35 to 49 in good health and CMV-seronegative. The J gene is TRBJ2-3, the V gene TRBV19; TRBD2 matches 7 bases. The sample was PBMCs. The CDR3 DNA is TGTGCCAGTAGTATTCGGGAGGGCACAGATACGCAGTATTTT. Translation: CASSIREGTDTQYF.